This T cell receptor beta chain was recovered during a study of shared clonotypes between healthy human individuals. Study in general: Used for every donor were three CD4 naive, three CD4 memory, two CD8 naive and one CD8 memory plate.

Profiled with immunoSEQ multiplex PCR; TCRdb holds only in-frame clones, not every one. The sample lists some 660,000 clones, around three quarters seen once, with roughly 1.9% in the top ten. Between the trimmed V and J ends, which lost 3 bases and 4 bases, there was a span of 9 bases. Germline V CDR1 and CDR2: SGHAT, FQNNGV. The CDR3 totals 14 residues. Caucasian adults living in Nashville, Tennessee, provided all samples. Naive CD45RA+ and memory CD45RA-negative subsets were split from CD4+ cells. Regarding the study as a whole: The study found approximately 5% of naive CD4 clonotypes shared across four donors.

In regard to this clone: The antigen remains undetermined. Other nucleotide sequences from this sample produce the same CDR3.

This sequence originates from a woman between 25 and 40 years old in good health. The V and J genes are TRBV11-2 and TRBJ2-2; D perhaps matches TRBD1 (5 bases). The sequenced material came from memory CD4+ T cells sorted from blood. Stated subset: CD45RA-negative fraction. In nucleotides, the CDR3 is TGTGCCAGCAGCTTGCAGGGTGGCACCGGGGAGCTGTTTTTT. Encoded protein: CASSLQGGTGELFF.